These 22 T cell receptor beta chains share one sample of origin, sequenced in a study of cytomegalovirus exposure and HLA in healthy donors listed by TCRdb under 2017. The library was prepared using the immunoSEQ multiplex PCR assay. For the multiplex PCR, a mixture combining 60 forward primers for TCR Vbeta segments and 13 reverse primers for TCR Jbeta segments was used. This immuneACCESS table, as held by TCRdb, lists in-frame sequences with V and J called but not all clones. Of the missing ones, under half trace to an unresolved V gene in checked studies; the others have no known cause. The sample table holds 140,000 to 150,000 clones, of which about 84% were seen once. Roughly 3.5% of the sample goes to the ten largest clones. Sequencing was done on a sample of PBMCs. Receptor source: a male donor in good health and CMV-seronegative.

The CDR3 here is CASSLATGTGYNEQFF. The CDR3 region has the DNA TGTGCCAGCAGCTTAGCCACCGGGACTGGATACAATGAGCAGTTCTTC. The chain recombines TRBV7-2 with TRBJ2-1; possible D gene TRBD2, 6 bases. The germline V gene encodes CDR1 SGHTA and CDR2 FQGNSA. This CDR3 region has 16 residues. Trimming took off 0 bases at V and 4 bases at J, with 13 bases between the two ends.

This rearrangement joins TRBV4-2 to TRBJ1-1, with a possible D match to TRBD1 (6 bases). Germline V gives CDR1 LGHNA, CDR2 YNFKEQ. V was pared by 1 base and J by 0 bases, with 6 bases between. The CDR3 runs to 14 residues. CDR3 nucleotides: TGTGCCAGCAGCCAAGGACAGGTGAACACTGAAGCTTTCTTT. This gives the protein CASSQGQVNTEAFF.

This chain connects TRBV6-5 to TRBJ2-7; 8 nucleotides match TRBD1. The CDR3 runs 14 residues. The trim removed 5 bases at V and 3 bases at J, leaving 6 bases unmatched. Per the germline V gene, CDR1 is MNHEY and CDR2 is SVGAGI. The CDR3 DNA reads as TGTGCCAGCAGTCAATGGGGGACAGGCTACGAGCAGTACTTC. It specifies CASSQWGTGYEQYF.

This clone has a handful of counts. The CDR3 here is CASGTAANYGYTF. CDR3 bases: TGTGCCAGCGGGACAGCAGCTAACTATGGCTACACCTTC. The chain uses TRBV28 and TRBJ1-2, with 7 nucleotides matching TRBD1. V shed 8 bases, J shed 0 bases, and the junction held 3 bases outside the gene matches. Germline-derived CDR1 and CDR2 are MDHEN and SYDVKM. The CDR3 spans 13 residues.

The chain employs TRBV19 and TRBJ2-7; 9 nucleotides line up with TRBD2. The CDR3 length is 14 residues. With V trimmed by 4 bases and J by 2 bases, 3 bases remained unmatched. Per germline, CDR1 LNHDA and CDR2 SQIVND (reference sequence). CDR3 amino acids: CASSTAGGPYEQYF. In nucleotides, the CDR3 is TGTGCCAGTAGTACTGCGGGAGGGCCCTACGAGCAGTACTTC.

The chain carries TRBV29-1 and TRBJ2-1; D is possibly TRBD1 (6 bases). V was shortened by 5 bases and J by 0 bases, with 8 bases between the two germline ends. The germline gives CDR1 SQVTM, CDR2 ANQGSEA. The CDR3 length is 13 residues. Here the CDR3 reads CSVPGASYNEQFF. The CDR3 nucleotides are TGCAGCGTTCCAGGGGCCTCCTACAATGAGCAGTTCTTC.

This chain uses TRBV25-1 with TRBJ2-7; 13 nucleotides agree with TRBD2. The CDR3 is 14 residues long. The junction had 0 bases not matched to a gene; V was cut back by 1 base and J by 6 bases. The germline V gene has CDR1 MGHDK and CDR2 SYGVNS. The CDR3 loop reads CASSEWTSGSEQYF. DNA of the CDR3: TGTGCCAGCAGTGAATGGACTAGCGGGAGCGAGCAGTACTTC.

This rearrangement joins TRBV19 to TRBJ1-2, with D possibly matching TRBD1 (5 bases). The CDR3 runs to 12 residues. The germline V and J ends were trimmed by 7 bases and 2 bases, with 8 bases remaining between them. CDR1 LNHDA and CDR2 SQIVND come from the germline V gene (reference sequence). The CDR3: CASTRGNYGYTF. DNA for the CDR3: TGTGCCAGTACACGGGGGAACTATGGCTACACCTTC.

The V and J genes are TRBV6-4 and TRBJ2-1; a weak D match, TRBD2 (5 bases). This CDR3 comprises 15 residues. Germline V gene sequence: CDR1 MRHNA, CDR2 SNTAGT. The V and J ends lost 3 bases and 2 bases respectively, with 11 bases between them. CDR3 protein: CASSESGLTYNEQFF. CDR3 bases: TGTGCCAGCAGTGAGAGCGGTCTAACCTACAATGAGCAGTTCTTC.

This clone has just a few counts. This chain links TRBV25-1 with TRBJ1-2; 7 bases map to TRBD1. This CDR3 has 14 residues. The germline V gene has CDR1 MGHDK and CDR2 SYGVNS. The ends lost 2 bases at V and 7 bases at J; junction bases unmatched: 7. Here the CDR3 reads CASSEPGQRLGYTF. The CDR3 bases are TGTGCCAGCAGTGAACCGGGACAGCGTCTTGGCTACACCTTC.

V and J are TRBV2 and TRBJ2-7; perhaps TRBD1 as D (6 bases). Trimming removed 5 bases from V and 2 bases from J, with 16 bases in between. Germline V gene sequence: CDR1 SNHLY, CDR2 FYNNEI. This CDR3 has 15 residues. The CDR3 protein is CASSRELDRTYEQYF. The DNA of the CDR3 is TGTGCCAGCAGTCGAGAACTCGACAGGACCTACGAGCAGTACTTC.

This chain links TRBV6-6 with TRBJ1-4; D perhaps matches TRBD1 (5 bases). The CDR3 covers 13 residues. The V gene's germline CDR1 is MNHNY and CDR2 SVGAGI (reference sequence). With 10 bases removed from V and 0 bases from J, the gap between germline ends came to 9 bases. The CDR3 here is CATTGSTNEKLFF. The CDR3 bases are TGTGCCACCACAGGTTCAACTAATGAAAAACTGTTTTTT.

CDR3 in DNA: TGCGCCAGCAGCCCGGACAGGGGAAGCTATGGCTACACCTTC. Protein product: CASSPDRGSYGYTF. The chain uses TRBV5-1 and TRBJ1-2; 9 bases map to TRBD1. CDR1 SGHRS and CDR2 YFSETQ come from the germline V gene. Trimming at V came to 4 bases and at J to 4 bases, leaving 5 bases not matched to a gene. The CDR3 length is 14 residues.

This clone was seen only once. The chain is built from TRBV20-1 and TRBJ2-7; D remains unclear. The CDR3 totals 11 residues. Germline CDR1 and CDR2: DFQATT and SNEGSKA (reference sequence). Trimming took off 3 bases at V and 2 bases at J, with 5 bases between the two ends. The CDR3 DNA reads TGCAGTGCTAGGATAGCCTACGAGCAGTACTTC. Encoded protein: CSARIAYEQYF.

The rearrangement uses TRBV6-5 and TRBJ2-5; no clear D gene. The DNA matches TRBJ2-7 better at its end, which makes the J call doubtful. The CDR3 has 14 residues. CDR1 MNHEY and CDR2 SVGAGI come from the germline V gene. The CDR3 DNA reads as TGTGCCAGCAGCTCTGACATGAGCTCCTACGAGCAGTACTTC. Protein: CASSSDMSSYEQYF.

This clone was observed a single time. CDR3 protein: CASSLDTAYGYTF. CDR3 sequence (DNA): TGTGCCAGCTCATTAGACACCGCCTATGGCTACACCTTC. The chain combines TRBV18 with TRBJ1-2; unclear D gene. The CDR3 runs to 13 residues. Germline CDR1 KGHSH, CDR2 LQKENI. Trimming removed 5 bases from V and 4 bases from J, with 11 bases in between.

The chain is built from TRBV4-1 and TRBJ1-3; D is possibly TRBD1 (5 bases). Germline assignment: CDR1 MGHRA and CDR2 YSYEKL. The CDR3 extends over 17 amino acids. V lost 0 bases and J 1 base, leaving 13 bases between the germline ends. Here the CDR3 DNA reads TGCGCCAGCAGCCAAGACGGCGGGGCAAGATCTGGAAACACCATATATTTT. Protein product: CASSQDGGARSGNTIYF.

The chain carries TRBV28 and TRBJ2-2, with D maybe TRBD1 (5 bases). This CDR3 has 14 residues. Germline CDR1 is MDHEN and CDR2 is SYDVKM. The V gene lost 9 bases and the J gene lost 3 bases, with 14 bases spanning the gap. The CDR3: CASIKGWDTGELFF. The CDR3 coding sequence is TGTGCCAGTATAAAGGGGTGGGACACCGGGGAGCTGTTTTTT.

The CDR3 loop reads CASSLRQAPVSQHF. Written as DNA, the CDR3 is TGTGCCAGCAGTTTAAGACAGGCTCCGGTGTCCCAGCATTTT. This chain joins TRBV6-5 and TRBJ1-5; tentatively, D is TRBD1 (6 bases). Deletions cut 4 bases from V and 11 bases from J, with 18 bases between. This CDR3 comprises 14 residues. The germline gives CDR1 MNHEY, CDR2 SVGAGI.

This chain joins TRBV9 and TRBJ2-7, with 11 bases fitting TRBD2. Germline V gene lookup returns CDR1 SGDLS and CDR2 YYNGEE. The length of the CDR3 is 15 residues. Trimming removed 7 bases from V and 5 bases from J; junction bases left unmatched: 11. For the CDR3, the DNA is TGTGCCAGCGGACCGTCTGTGACTAGCGGGAACGAGCAGTACTTC. It translates to CASGPSVTSGNEQYF.

The chain links TRBV5-6 to TRBJ1-2, with 8 nucleotides matching TRBD1. Germline V gives CDR1 SGHDT, CDR2 YYEEEE. With 1 base clipped from V and 2 bases from J, the junction kept 16 bases outside the gene matches. The CDR3 spans 19 residues. CDR3 sequence: CASSLLGQGRLSTNYGYTF. The CDR3 DNA reads TGTGCCAGCAGCTTGCTAGGACAGGGAAGGTTGAGCACAAACTATGGCTACACCTTC.

This chain connects TRBV10-3 to TRBJ2-1; D possibly corresponds to TRBD2 (6 bases). The CDR3 is made up of 15 amino acids. Looked up from germline, CDR1 is ENHRY and CDR2 is SYGVKD. The V and J ends lost 4 bases and 4 bases respectively, with 14 bases between them. The CDR3 DNA reads TGTGCCATCAGTGGTTCGGGGGAGCGGTACAATGAGCAGTTCTTC. Translation: CAISGSGERYNEQFF.